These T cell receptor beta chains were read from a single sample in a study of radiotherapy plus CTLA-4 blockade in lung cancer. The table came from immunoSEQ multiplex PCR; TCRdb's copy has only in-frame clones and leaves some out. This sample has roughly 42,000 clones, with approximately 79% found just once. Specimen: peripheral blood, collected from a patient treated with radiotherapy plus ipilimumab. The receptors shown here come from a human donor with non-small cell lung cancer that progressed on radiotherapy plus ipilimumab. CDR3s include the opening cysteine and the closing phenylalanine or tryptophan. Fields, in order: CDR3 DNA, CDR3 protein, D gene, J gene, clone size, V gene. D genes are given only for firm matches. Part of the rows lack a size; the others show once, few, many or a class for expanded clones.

CDR3 DNA: TGCGCCAGCAGCTTCGCGGGGCCCCCCGGGGAGCTGTTTTTT
CDR3 protein: CASSFAGPPGELFF
D gene: .
J gene: TRBJ2-2
clone size: .
V gene: TRBV5-1

CDR3 DNA: TGTGCCAGCAGTTTAACTGCCGGGACAGCTAATAATTCACCCCTCCACTTT
CDR3 protein: CASSLTAGTANNSPLHF
D gene: TRBD1
J gene: TRBJ1-6
clone size: .
V gene: TRBV27

CDR3 DNA: TGTGCCAGCAGCCCAAGACTAGCGGAGCTCTCCTACGAGCAGTACTTC
CDR3 protein: CASSPRLAELSYEQYF
D gene: TRBD2
J gene: TRBJ2-7
clone size: .
V gene: TRBV7-8

CDR3 DNA: TGCGCCAGCAGTACTAGCGGACTCACAGATACGCAGTATTTT
CDR3 protein: CASSTSGLTDTQYF
D gene: TRBD2
J gene: TRBJ2-3
clone size: few
V gene: TRBV10-2

CDR3 DNA: TGCGCCAGCAGCTTGGAGGGGGCGCGGAGTGAAAAACTGTTTTTT
CDR3 protein: CASSLEGARSEKLFF
D gene: TRBD1
J gene: TRBJ1-4
clone size: once
V gene: TRBV5-1

CDR3 DNA: TGTGCCAGCAGCAGACTAGCGGGGGGGGATTACAATGAGCAGTTCTTC
CDR3 protein: CASSRLAGGDYNEQFF
D gene: TRBD2
J gene: TRBJ2-1
clone size: .
V gene: TRBV5-5

CDR3 DNA: TGTGCCAGCAGCCCAGCGGGGGGCCGGGGAGATACGCAGTATTTT
CDR3 protein: CASSPAGGRGDTQYF
D gene: TRBD2
J gene: TRBJ2-3
clone size: .
V gene: TRBV7-3

CDR3 DNA: TGTGCCAGCAGCCTAGGACAGGGATGGCTCTATGGCTACACCTTC
CDR3 protein: CASSLGQGWLYGYTF
D gene: TRBD1
J gene: TRBJ1-2
clone size: once
V gene: TRBV7-2

CDR3 DNA: TGTGCCAGCAGCCAAGATCTGCTAGTCCCCACAGATACGCAGTATTTT
CDR3 protein: CASSQDLLVPTDTQYF
D gene: .
J gene: TRBJ2-3
clone size: .
V gene: TRBV4-2

CDR3 DNA: TGTGCCAGCACAGGCAGGGTAAACACCGGGGAGCTGTTTTTT
CDR3 protein: CASTGRVNTGELFF
D gene: .
J gene: TRBJ2-2
clone size: .
V gene: TRBV6-5

CDR3 DNA: TGTGCCAGCAGCCAAGATTCGACAGGGACCTACAATGAGCAGTTCTTC
CDR3 protein: CASSQDSTGTYNEQFF
D gene: TRBD1
J gene: TRBJ2-1
clone size: few
V gene: TRBV4-2

CDR3 DNA: TGCAGCGTTGAAGATGGGGTGGGAGGAACTAGCACAGATACGCAGTATTTT
CDR3 protein: CSVEDGVGGTSTDTQYF
D gene: .
J gene: TRBJ2-3
clone size: .
V gene: TRBV29-1

CDR3 DNA: TGTGCCAGCAGTGCACTAGCGGGGGGGCCAAAGACCCAGTACTTC
CDR3 protein: CASSALAGGPKTQYF
D gene: TRBD2
J gene: TRBJ2-5
clone size: .
V gene: TRBV6-1

CDR3 DNA: TGTGCCAGCAGGCAGTCGCAAGAGCAGTACTTC
CDR3 protein: CASRQSQEQYF
D gene: .
J gene: TRBJ2-7
clone size: few
V gene: TRBV2

CDR3 DNA: TGTGCCAGCAGCTCACTAGCGGGGGGGTACAATGAGCAGTTCTTC
CDR3 protein: CASSSLAGGYNEQFF
D gene: TRBD2
J gene: TRBJ2-1
clone size: .
V gene: TRBV11-3

CDR3 DNA: TGTGCCAGCAGTTACGAGGGGGTTGCAGGCGGTGAGCAGTTCTTC
CDR3 protein: CASSYEGVAGGEQFF
D gene: .
J gene: TRBJ2-1
clone size: .
V gene: TRBV6-5

CDR3 DNA: TGTGCCAGCAGAGGGGAAGCGGGGCCAGCTCATACGCAGTATTTT
CDR3 protein: CASRGEAGPAHTQYF
D gene: TRBD2
J gene: TRBJ2-3
clone size: .
V gene: TRBV2

CDR3 DNA: TGTGCCAGCAGCGTATTAGGGGAAAACACCGGGGAGCTGTTTTTT
CDR3 protein: CASSVLGENTGELFF
D gene: .
J gene: TRBJ2-2
clone size: once
V gene: TRBV9

CDR3 DNA: TGTGCCAGCAGCTTGGGTAAGAGGACTACCGACAATGAGCAGTTCTTC
CDR3 protein: CASSLGKRTTDNEQFF
D gene: .
J gene: TRBJ2-1
clone size: .
V gene: TRBV5-4

CDR3 DNA: TGTGCCAGTAGGGGAACCGGGACAGGGAGCTCCTACGAGCAGTACTTC
CDR3 protein: CASRGTGTGSSYEQYF
D gene: TRBD1
J gene: TRBJ2-7
clone size: large
V gene: TRBV19

CDR3 DNA: TGTGCCAGCAGCCCTTCCGGGACTAGCGGGGGCGATGAGCAGTTCTTC
CDR3 protein: CASSPSGTSGGDEQFF
D gene: TRBD2
J gene: TRBJ2-1
clone size: .
V gene: TRBV4-2

CDR3 DNA: TGTGCCAGCAGTGAAGGGCTAGCGGGGGGGCTGGATGAGCAGTTCTTC
CDR3 protein: CASSEGLAGGLDEQFF
D gene: TRBD2
J gene: TRBJ2-1
clone size: .
V gene: TRBV2

CDR3 DNA: TGTGCCAGCAGGGGAGCGGGGGTACGGGCAGATACGCAGTATTTT
CDR3 protein: CASRGAGVRADTQYF
D gene: TRBD2
J gene: TRBJ2-3
clone size: .
V gene: TRBV27

CDR3 DNA: TGTGCCAGCAGTGGGGACAGGGGGCGGTCCAGCTCCTATAATTCACCCCTCCACTTT
CDR3 protein: CASSGDRGRSSSYNSPLHF
D gene: TRBD1
J gene: TRBJ1-6
clone size: .
V gene: TRBV5-6

CDR3 DNA: TGTGCCAGCAGCTTGCAGGCAGACTACGAGCAGTACTTC
CDR3 protein: CASSLQADYEQYF
D gene: .
J gene: TRBJ2-7
clone size: .
V gene: TRBV11-1

CDR3 DNA: TGCGCCAGCAGCCCCACAGGGTCTGGGGCCAACGTCCTGACTTTC
CDR3 protein: CASSPTGSGANVLTF
D gene: .
J gene: TRBJ2-6
clone size: once
V gene: TRBV5-1

CDR3 DNA: TGCGCCAGCAGCCCCGACAGGGATGACACCATATATTTT
CDR3 protein: CASSPDRDDTIYF
D gene: TRBD1
J gene: TRBJ1-3
clone size: .
V gene: TRBV5-1

CDR3 DNA: TGTGCCATCAGTGCGTCTCAGGTCGGCGAAAAACTGTTTTTT
CDR3 protein: CAISASQVGEKLFF
D gene: .
J gene: TRBJ1-4
clone size: .
V gene: TRBV10-3

CDR3 DNA: TGTGCCAGCAGTTCCGGGAAAGAGACCCAGTACTTC
CDR3 protein: CASSSGKETQYF
D gene: .
J gene: TRBJ2-5
clone size: .
V gene: TRBV6-5

CDR3 DNA: TGTGCCAGCAGTTTAGGAGGGATAGAGGGCACAGATACGCAGTATTTT
CDR3 protein: CASSLGGIEGTDTQYF
D gene: .
J gene: TRBJ2-3
clone size: .
V gene: TRBV6-5

CDR3 DNA: TGTGCCAGTATGGAACAGGGTCTGGCGATTAATGAAAAACTGTTTTTT
CDR3 protein: CASMEQGLAINEKLFF
D gene: .
J gene: TRBJ1-4
clone size: .
V gene: TRBV19

CDR3 DNA: TGTGCCAGCAGCTTAGGGCAGTCATATGGCTACACCTTC
CDR3 protein: CASSLGQSYGYTF
D gene: .
J gene: TRBJ1-2
clone size: .
V gene: TRBV13

CDR3 DNA: TGCGCCAGCAGCCAAGATAGCCGCGGGCCGTACTATGGCTACACCTTC
CDR3 protein: CASSQDSRGPYYGYTF
D gene: .
J gene: TRBJ1-2
clone size: .
V gene: TRBV4-1

CDR3 DNA: TGTGCCAGTTTTCGGGGTTTCACAGATACGCAGTATTTT
CDR3 protein: CASFRGFTDTQYF
D gene: .
J gene: TRBJ2-3
clone size: .
V gene: TRBV5-6

CDR3 DNA: TGTGCCAGCAGTCTTGACAGTAACACTGAAGCTTTCTTT
CDR3 protein: CASSLDSNTEAFF
D gene: .
J gene: TRBJ1-1
clone size: few
V gene: TRBV2

CDR3 DNA: TGTGCCAGCAGTGGACAGGATAGCAATCAGCCCCAGCATTTT
CDR3 protein: CASSGQDSNQPQHF
D gene: TRBD1
J gene: TRBJ1-5
clone size: .
V gene: TRBV27

CDR3 DNA: TGTGCCAGCAGCTTAGGAGCGGGGGTGGGTGAGCAGTTCTTC
CDR3 protein: CASSLGAGVGEQFF
D gene: TRBD2
J gene: TRBJ2-1
clone size: .
V gene: TRBV7-9

CDR3 DNA: TGTGCCAGCAGCAAGGGGGAACACAGGGGACAAGGCCATGGCTACACCTTC
CDR3 protein: CASSKGEHRGQGHGYTF
D gene: .
J gene: TRBJ1-2
clone size: .
V gene: TRBV21-1

CDR3 DNA: TGCGCCAGCAGCTCGCTACTAGCGGGGGGAAAAGAGACCCAGTACTTC
CDR3 protein: CASSSLLAGGKETQYF
D gene: TRBD2
J gene: TRBJ2-5
clone size: .
V gene: TRBV5-1

CDR3 DNA: TGTGCCAGCAGCAAGGGACACCTGGACCCCAGGAATGGCTACACCTTC
CDR3 protein: CASSKGHLDPRNGYTF
D gene: .
J gene: TRBJ1-2
clone size: .
V gene: TRBV6-6

CDR3 DNA: TGTGCCAGCACCTCACAACCAGGGACAGATGGCAATCAGCCCCAGCATTTT
CDR3 protein: CASTSQPGTDGNQPQHF
D gene: .
J gene: TRBJ1-5
clone size: .
V gene: TRBV21-1

CDR3 DNA: TGTGCCAGCAGTTTAGCGGGCAGGGGACAAGAGACCCAGTACTTC
CDR3 protein: CASSLAGRGQETQYF
D gene: .
J gene: TRBJ2-5
clone size: .
V gene: TRBV27

CDR3 DNA: TGTGCCAGCAGCTTATACGGGGTACAAGAGACCCAGTACTTC
CDR3 protein: CASSLYGVQETQYF
D gene: .
J gene: TRBJ2-5
clone size: .
V gene: TRBV7-2

CDR3 DNA: TGTGCCACCAGCATTTACCAGGGTAATCAGCCCCAGCATTTT
CDR3 protein: CATSIYQGNQPQHF
D gene: .
J gene: TRBJ1-5
clone size: .
V gene: TRBV15